This entry concerns a single TCR beta chain. Distinct nucleotide sequences in the sample also encode this CDR3. This specimen comes from a study of blood T cell repertoires in COVID-19. Turning to the study itself: Whether acute or convalescent, the COVID-19 samples came from the United States, Italy and Spain. Sources were T cells, B-cell-depleted T cells, or PBMCs; the material itself was cDNA or gDNA.

The germline V gene has CDR1 MNHEY and CDR2 SVGAGI. The CDR3 consists of 16 residues. V trimming: 0 bases; J trimming: 2 bases; junction bases outside the gene matches: 4. Original analysis: Reference gene primer amplification in the assay estimated nucleated cell counts. Profiled with immunoSEQ multiplex PCR; TCRdb holds only in-frame clones, not every one. For V, J and clone size, that table is used; D and trimming come from the DNA. The repertoire holds around 230,000 clones, with roughly 80% as singletons. The specimen was peripheral blood. The sequence derives from a woman between 40 and 50 years old with active or convalescent COVID-19. The chain employs TRBV6-5 and TRBJ1-3, with 7 bases identical to TRBD1. The CDR3 loop reads CASSYSTGTAGNTIYF. In DNA, the CDR3 is TGTGCCAGCAGTTACTCAACCGGGACAGCTGGAAACACCATATATTTT.